This TCR beta chain comes out of a study of tumor-infiltrating lymphocytes in primary liver carcinoma. Study-wide background: All patients had surgically resected primary liver carcinoma. Ages ranged from 30 to 69, with HCC or mixed HCC-cholangiocarcinoma. Among the tumors, stages were T1-T3 N0M0 and sizes about 4.2 to 10 cm.

V was shortened by 4 bases and J by 0 bases, with 5 bases between the two germline ends. This CDR3 contains 12 residues. Germline CDR1 SGHDT, CDR2 YYEEEE. RNA isolated from unsorted whole blood supplied the blood RNA, with germline DNA also extracted. Using a constant-region primer together with ProtoScript II reverse transcriptase, TCR beta cDNA was made from about 500 ng of total RNA. The TCR beta library was amplified through three nested multiplex PCR rounds in a modified ARM-PCR procedure. Investigators reported that the first two PCR rounds, at about 11 cycles each, used TRBV1-TRBV30 forward primers with a C-beta reverse primer. One entry per CDR3 protein results from TCRdb running MiXCR on the multiplex PCR reads. This table holds 250,000 to 350,000 distinct CDR3 sequences, approximately 58% found once. As to this clonotype: No antigen is known for it.

Study observations and caveats: Less overlap was seen in tumor-adjacent and tumor-blood pairs than in tumor region pairs.

This chain connects TRBV5-6 to TRBJ2-7; D might be TRBD1 (5 bases). The sample taken for sequencing was peripheral blood. This clonotype was sampled from a woman aged 25 to 45 with primary liver carcinoma and hepatitis B virus infection. CDR3 protein: CASSRGSYEQYF. In DNA, the CDR3 is TGTGCCAGCAGCAGGGGCTCCTACGAGCAGTACTTC.